This TCR beta chain was observed in a study of CD8+ T cells in alopecia areata. About the study: For the treated group, dosing was oral tofacitinib at 5 to 10 mg twice daily. Percentage of affected scalp area was the basis on which treated patients' severity was scored. Points from the study as a whole: Scalp clonality and expanded CD8+ clones among the top 100 were significantly decreased by tofacitinib. Lesional tissue from the scalp (especially in alopecia totalis/universalis) showed higher clonality than normal scalp.

Treatment meaning: oral pan-JAK inhibitor, 5-10 mg twice daily. Worth noting for this clone: Its specificity is not known.

It was cDNA, reverse transcribed from extracted RNA, that served as the sequencing template. Profiled with immunoSEQ multiplex PCR; TCRdb holds only in-frame clones, not every one. The sample has about 120,000 clones; 50% to 75% are singletons. Trimming cost V 0 bases and J 3 bases, with 13 bases left between them. The CDR3 loop spans 16 amino acids. Germline V gene data show CDR1 as LGHNA and CDR2 as YSLEER. The clonotype was recovered from a human donor with alopecia areata. This chain uses TRBV4-3 with TRBJ2-3; D is tentatively TRBD1 or TRBD2 (6 bases each). The sequencing used CD8+ T cells sorted from blood, collected at week 4, from a patient treated with tofacitinib. Here the CDR3 reads CASSQDEGGMTDTQYF. The CDR3 bases are TGCGCCAGCAGCCAAGATGAAGGGGGGATGACAGATACGCAGTATTTT.